This T cell receptor beta chain was sequenced during a study of T cell repertoires in cytomegalovirus infection. The V gene's germline CDR1 is LNHDA and CDR2 SQIVND (reference sequence). The CDR3 spans 15 residues. J lost 1 base, V lost 3 bases, and 3 bases had no gene match. TCRdb itself ran the reads through MiXCR, one entry per CDR3 protein. This sample has some 150,000 distinct CDR3 sequences, with more than 30% found just once. This clonotype came up a few times. Its antigen is unknown. This chain connects TRBV19 to TRBJ1-1, with 9 positions matching TRBD1. Sequencing used CD8+ T cells from cultured PBMCs, obtained from culture after CMV antigen stimulation. The sequence derives from a human donor in good health (CMV status not recorded). Some clones in this sample may be carry-over from other donors' samples. CDR3 amino acids: CASSITGQGNTEAFF. The CDR3 DNA reads TGTGCCAGTAGTATTACGGGACAGGGGAACACTGAAGCTTTCTTT.